This paragraph covers one T cell receptor beta chain sequence. Antigen unknown. This sample was taken from a study of blood T cells in healthy people across ages. Points from the study as a whole: As age increased, TCR beta diversity per million T cells fell in a roughly linear fashion.

For the second PCR, which ran for 7 to 11 cycles, a sample-barcoded 5' primer and a J-beta primer mix were used. Through a template-switch adaptor with 12 random nucleotides, each cDNA molecule received a tag. TCRdb called the 5' RACE reads again in MiXCR, with one record for every CDR3 protein. This sample has around 1,000,000 distinct CDR3 sequences, with 25% found just once. The CDR3 is 15 residues long. Trimming stripped 0 bases from V and 7 bases from J, with 16 bases between. Germline CDR1 reads SGHDT; CDR2 reads YYEEEE. The same data also contributed to another study, on T cells of mothers and their children.

The gene calls are TRBV5-6 and TRBJ1-2, with a weak D call TRBD1 (5 bases). The TCR comes from a girl aged 2 to 9 in good health. Specimen: blood. As DNA, the CDR3 is TGTGCCAGCAGCTTGGATCGGGGCGGAGGGAGTGGCTACACCTTC. Protein product: CASSLDRGGGSGYTF.